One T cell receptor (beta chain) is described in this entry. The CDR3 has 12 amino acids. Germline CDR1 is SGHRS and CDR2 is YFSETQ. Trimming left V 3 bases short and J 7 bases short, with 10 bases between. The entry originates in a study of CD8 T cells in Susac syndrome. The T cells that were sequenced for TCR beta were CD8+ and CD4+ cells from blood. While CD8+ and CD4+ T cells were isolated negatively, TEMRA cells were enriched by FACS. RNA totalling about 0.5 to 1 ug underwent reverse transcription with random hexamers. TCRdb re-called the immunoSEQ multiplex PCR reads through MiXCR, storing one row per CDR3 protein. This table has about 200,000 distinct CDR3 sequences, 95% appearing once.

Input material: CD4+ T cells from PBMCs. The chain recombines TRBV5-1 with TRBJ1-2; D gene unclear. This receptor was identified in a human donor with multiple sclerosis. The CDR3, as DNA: TGCGCCAGCAGCTCGTCCGATGGTGGCTACACCTTC. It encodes CASSSSDGGYTF.